This TCR beta chain originates from a study of T cell repertoires in cytomegalovirus infection. The germline V gene encodes CDR1 SQVTM and CDR2 ANQGSEA. This CDR3 comprises 11 residues. Deletions cut 2 bases from V and 1 base from J, with 3 bases between. Each CDR3 protein is one row after TCRdb ran MiXCR on the reads. Seen here are fewer than 550,000 distinct CDR3 sequences, 26% observed once, and the top ten hold approximately 13%. Sequencing was done on a sample of PBMCs. This receptor was taken from a human donor in good health (CMV status not recorded). Some clones in this sample may be carry-over from other donors' samples. The chain couples TRBV29-1 to TRBJ2-7; D gene ambiguous. The CDR3 loop is CSVERSYEQYF. As DNA, the CDR3 is TGCAGCGTTGAACGATCCTACGAGCAGTACTTC.